This TCR beta chain emerged from a study of shared clonotypes between healthy human individuals (dated by TCRdb to the early 2020s). Regarding the research as a whole: Three men and a couple of women, aged 18 to 49 years, made up the cohort. Between about 0.94 and 8.9 billion PBMCs per donor were obtained by leukapheresis. To estimate repertoire size and how much clonotype sharing occurs between individuals, the study deeply sequenced the blood TCR repertoires of 5 or 6 healthy adults. To increase sequencing depth and limit assay-specific biases, TCR repertoire library preparation and sequencing were carried out by different laboratories using diverse techniques. Per donor, three plates each were used for CD4 naive and CD4 memory, two for CD8 naive, and one for CD8 memory.

With respect to this clone: Its specific antigen is unknown. No qualities accompany the bases; no much larger clone lies one base away.

The donors were healthy, HIV-negative adults who had no recently reported acute infections or vaccinations. Every donor was a Caucasian adult living in Nashville, Tennessee, USA. CD4+ T cells were enriched by magnetic negative selection; naive cells were then positively selected on CD45RA, and the negative fraction formed the memory subset. Blood was obtained by leukapheresis, after which PBMCs were separated by Ficoll-Histopaque density gradient centrifugation and cryopreserved in liquid nitrogen vapor phase. Purity and quantity of every magnetically sorted T cell population were checked by analytical flow cytometry. Each sorted fraction had its genomic DNA isolated and then quantified by UV absorbance on a Nanodrop 2000c. TCR CDR3 regions were amplified from genomic DNA by multiplex PCR using the deep immunoSEQ assay. Extracted genomic DNA from each cell subset was spread evenly across all wells of several immunoSEQ 96-well plates, with each plate serving as a replicate. For sorted subsets, approximately 190 ng of genomic DNA, equivalent to about 30,000 T cell genomes, went into each replicate PCR. The purified libraries were quantified using a Qubit 3.0 fluorometer, sized with a Bioanalyzer 2100, and then quantified again using the KAPA Library Quantification kit. Each immunoSEQ 96-well plate was sequenced on its own single-read 150-cycle Illumina NextSeq 550 flow cell. The published analysis was carried out like this. Because only junctional sequences without quality scores were contained in the immunoSEQ output, filtering matching that applied to full-length reads could not be performed. To assign V/J genes and CDR3, sequences were annotated using PyIR, a Python wrapper for IgBLAST v1.9, with IMGT germline references. Reads were removed for weak V/J assignments (E-value above 1e-6), missing CDR3, stop codons, out-of-frame junctions, or ambiguous translated residues. A V3J clonotype was defined by an identical inferred V gene, J gene, and CDR3 amino acid sequence. To compute the percentage overlap between repertoires, the number of shared unique clonotypes was divided by the size of the smaller repertoire. Richness of each repertoire was evaluated using RTK rarefaction, the Chao1 estimator, and Recon v2.1 estimates of unobserved clonotypes. Generation probabilities were computed with OLGA for all TCRbeta clonotypes obtained by the gDNA method from a few donors. Entries here come from immuneACCESS through TCRdb and include only in-frame sequences with V and J called. Some clones fail to appear in such tables; in the studies checked, an unresolved V gene covers under half of the shortfall, and the cause of the remainder is unknown. The DNA gave D and trimming, while V, J and clone size come from that table. The sample contains around 2.5 million clones, 80% to 95% of them found a single time. About 0.38% of the sample is in the top ten clones.

From cysteine to phenylalanine, the CDR3 is 16 amino acids long. CDR3 DNA is the only sequence kept; it has 48 bases, read in frame from the first base. Per the germline V gene, SQVTM is the CDR1 and ANQGSEA is the CDR2. Findings and caveats that apply to the study as a whole: Clonotypes shared by all four sorted-subset donors showed higher generation probabilities than non-shared clonotypes. Larger estimated clonotype richness was generally found for naive subsets than for memory subsets. Pairwise subsampling indicated that sequencing depth was expected to affect the degree of clonotype sharing among donors. Rarefaction of sorted-subset datasets indicated incomplete sequencing despite the large sequencing depth. Sharing across several donors was observed for about 5% of naive CD4, under 4% of naive CD8, 2% to 2.5% of memory CD4, and around 0.4% of memory CD8 clonotypes. Because the study included a small number of donors, the genetic and exposure-history diversity represented was limited. Sampling was restricted to blood, and TCR repertoires in tissues likely differ from the TCR repertoires found in blood.

Recombination connected TRBV29-1 to TRBJ2-5, and 16 bases in between align with TRBD2. Gene TRBJ2-7 matches the end of the DNA better, so the J call may be wrong. Sequencing was done on a sample of naive CD4+ T cells from PBMCs. The cell subset or site label here, explained by the study, means: CD45RA+ positively selected. The sequence was collected from a young man in good health. Some clones in this sample may be carry-over from other donors' samples. The DNA sequence follows: TGCAGCGTTGGGGGACTAGCGGGAGGGCCGGGTCGCGAGCAGTACTTC. It codes for CSVGGLAGGPGREQYF.